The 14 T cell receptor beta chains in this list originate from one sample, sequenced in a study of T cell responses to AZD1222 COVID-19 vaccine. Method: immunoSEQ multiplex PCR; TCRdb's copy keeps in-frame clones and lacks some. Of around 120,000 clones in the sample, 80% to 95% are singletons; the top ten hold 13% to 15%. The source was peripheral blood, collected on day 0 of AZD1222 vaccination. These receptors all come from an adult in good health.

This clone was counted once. CDR3 in amino acids: CASSDLGSMDEKLFF. As DNA, the CDR3 is TGTGCCAGCAGTGATCTTGGGAGTATGGATGAAAAACTGTTTTTT. The rearrangement uses TRBV6-1 and TRBJ1-4, with D unresolved. The CDR3 covers 15 residues. Germline V CDR1 and CDR2: MNHNS, SASEGT. The V end lost 3 bases, the J end lost 6 bases, and 14 bases lay between the germline ends.

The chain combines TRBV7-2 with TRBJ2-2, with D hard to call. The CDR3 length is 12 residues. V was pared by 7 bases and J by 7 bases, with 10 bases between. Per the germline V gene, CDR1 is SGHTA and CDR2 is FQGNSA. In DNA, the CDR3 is TGTGCCAGCACCCCATATCACGGGGAGCTGTTTTTT. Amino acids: CASTPYHGELFF.

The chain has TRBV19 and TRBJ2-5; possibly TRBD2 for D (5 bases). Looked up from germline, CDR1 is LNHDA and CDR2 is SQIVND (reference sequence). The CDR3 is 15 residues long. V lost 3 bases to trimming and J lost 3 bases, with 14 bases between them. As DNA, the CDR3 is TGTGCCAGTAGTATTTCTTGGGAGCGGAAAGAGACCCAGTACTTC. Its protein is CASSISWERKETQYF.

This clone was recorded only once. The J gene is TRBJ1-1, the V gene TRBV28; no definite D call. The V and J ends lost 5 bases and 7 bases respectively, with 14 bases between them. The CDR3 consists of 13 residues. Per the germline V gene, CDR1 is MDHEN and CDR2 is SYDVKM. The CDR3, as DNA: TGTGCCAGCAGTCCCGCCGGGTGGAATGAAGCTTTCTTT. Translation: CASSPAGWNEAFF.

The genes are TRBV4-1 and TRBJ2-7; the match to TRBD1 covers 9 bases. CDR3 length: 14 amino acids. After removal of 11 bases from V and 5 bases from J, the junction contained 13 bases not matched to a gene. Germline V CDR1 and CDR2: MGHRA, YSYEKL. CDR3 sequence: CAGYRGRPIDEQYF. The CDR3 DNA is TGCGCCGGTTACAGGGGGCGGCCCATCGACGAGCAGTACTTC.

The CDR3 sequence is CSVEARLASNTEAFF. Written as DNA, the CDR3 is TGCAGCGTTGAAGCTCGCCTAGCCTCGAACACTGAAGCTTTCTTT. This rearrangement joins TRBV29-1 to TRBJ1-1; D is ambiguous. The germline CDR1 and CDR2 sequences are SQVTM and ANQGSEA. V was cut by 1 base and J by 1 base, with 13 bases left in between. This CDR3 is built from 15 residues.

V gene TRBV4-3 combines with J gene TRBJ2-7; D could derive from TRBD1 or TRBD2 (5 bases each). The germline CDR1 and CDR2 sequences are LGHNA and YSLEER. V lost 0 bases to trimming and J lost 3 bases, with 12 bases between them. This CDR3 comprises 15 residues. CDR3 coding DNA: TGCGCCAGCAGCCAAGATAATGGGGGTATCTACGAGCAGTACTTC. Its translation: CASSQDNGGIYEQYF.

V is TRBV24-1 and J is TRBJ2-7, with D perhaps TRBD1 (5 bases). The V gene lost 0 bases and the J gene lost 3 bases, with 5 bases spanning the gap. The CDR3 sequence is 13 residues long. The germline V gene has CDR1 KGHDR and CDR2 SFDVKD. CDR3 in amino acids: CATSDLDSYEQYF. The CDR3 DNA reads TGTGCCACCAGTGATTTGGACAGCTACGAGCAGTACTTC.

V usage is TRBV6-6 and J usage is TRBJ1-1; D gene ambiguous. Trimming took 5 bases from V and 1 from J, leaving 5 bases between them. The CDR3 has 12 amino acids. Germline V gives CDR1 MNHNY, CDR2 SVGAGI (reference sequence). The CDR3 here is CASSTGNTEAFF. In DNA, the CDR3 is TGTGCCAGCAGTACCGGGAACACTGAAGCTTTCTTT.

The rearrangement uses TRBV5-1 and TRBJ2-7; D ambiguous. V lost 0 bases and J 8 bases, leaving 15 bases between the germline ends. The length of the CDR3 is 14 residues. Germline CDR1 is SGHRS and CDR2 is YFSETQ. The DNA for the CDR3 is TGCGCCAGCAGCTTGGAAATTGACGTTTTGAAGCAGTACTTC. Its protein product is CASSLEIDVLKQYF.

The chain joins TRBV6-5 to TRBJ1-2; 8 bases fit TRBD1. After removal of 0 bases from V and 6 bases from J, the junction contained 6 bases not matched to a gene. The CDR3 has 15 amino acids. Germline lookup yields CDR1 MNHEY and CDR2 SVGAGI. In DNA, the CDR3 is TGTGCCAGCAGTTACTCCTGGGACAGGATAAATGGCTACACCTTC. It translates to CASSYSWDRINGYTF.

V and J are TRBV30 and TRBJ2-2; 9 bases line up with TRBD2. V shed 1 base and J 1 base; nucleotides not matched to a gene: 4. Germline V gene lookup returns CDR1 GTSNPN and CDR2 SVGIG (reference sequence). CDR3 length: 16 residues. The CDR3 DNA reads TGTGCCTGGAGTGGGGCGGGAGGGCTGAACACCGGGGAGCTGTTTTTT. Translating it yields CAWSGAGGLNTGELFF.

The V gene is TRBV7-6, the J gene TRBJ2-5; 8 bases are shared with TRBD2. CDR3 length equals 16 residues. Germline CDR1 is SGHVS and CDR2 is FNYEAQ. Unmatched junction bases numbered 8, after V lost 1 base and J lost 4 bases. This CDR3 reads CASSLEAGTRLETQYF. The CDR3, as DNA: TGTGCCAGCAGCTTAGAGGCCGGGACTAGACTAGAGACCCAGTACTTC.

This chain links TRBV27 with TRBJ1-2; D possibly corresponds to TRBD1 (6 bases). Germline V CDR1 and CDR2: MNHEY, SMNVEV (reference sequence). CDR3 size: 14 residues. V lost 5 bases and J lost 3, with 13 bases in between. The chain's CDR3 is CASSARGADYGYTF. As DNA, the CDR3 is TGTGCCAGCAGTGCCCGGGGGGCCGACTATGGCTACACCTTC.